This is a list of T cell receptor beta chains from one sample in a study of shared clonotypes between healthy human individuals. Clones were sequenced by immunoSEQ multiplex PCR, and TCRdb holds only the in-frame ones, with some missing. The sample carries roughly 2,000,000 clones, approximately 94% recorded once. The sequencing input was naive CD8+ T cells sorted from blood. The receptors derive from a man aged 18 to 29 in good health. Both conserved end residues are part of each CDR3. The D gene is left open where the match is weak. Not every row has a clone size; where given, it reads once, few, many or a size class.

clone_size,j_call,d_call,v_call,cdr3_length,cdr3_aa,cdr3_nt
.,TRBJ2-7,.,TRBV21-1,15,CASSKVGGGTYEQYF,.
.,TRBJ2-5,.,TRBV25-1,13,CASSAGAGETQYF,TGTGCCAGCAGTGCAGGGGCCGGGGAGACCCAGTACTTC
.,TRBJ2-2,TRBD1,TRBV7-9,14,CAKEDRDNTGELFF,TGTGCCAAGGAAGACAGGGACAACACCGGGGAGCTGTTTTTT
.,TRBJ2-1,.,TRBV7-2,14,CASSLGAPYNEQFF,TGTGCCAGCAGCTTGGGAGCGCCTTACAATGAGCAGTTCTTC
.,TRBJ1-1,.,TRBV4-3,15,CASSQDRGSNTEAFF,TGCGCCAGCAGCCAAGATCGAGGGTCGAACACTGAAGCTTTCTTT
.,TRBJ2-2,.,TRBV18,15,CASSPLAGSTGELFF,TGTGCCAGCTCACCACTCGCCGGGAGCACCGGGGAGCTGTTTTTT
.,TRBJ1-1,TRBD1,TRBV28,14,CASSFTGVGTEAFF,TGTGCCAGCAGTTTCACAGGGGTCGGCACTGAAGCTTTCTTT
.,TRBJ1-5,.,TRBV27,14,CASSLGINNQPQHF,TGTGCCAGCAGTTTAGGCATCAACAATCAGCCCCAGCATTTT
.,TRBJ2-3,TRBD2,TRBV29-1,16,CSVEDGSGRAMNTQYF,TGCAGCGTTGAAGATGGGAGCGGGAGGGCCATGAATACGCAGTATTTT
once,TRBJ2-1,TRBD2,TRBV5-1,16,CASSPNRLALYNEQFF,TGCGCCAGCAGCCCCAACCGACTAGCGCTTTACAATGAGCAGTTCTTC
.,TRBJ2-7,.,TRBV2,12,CASSGGTYEQYF,TGTGCCAGCTCCGGCGGGACCTACGAGCAGTACTTC
.,TRBJ1-5,.,TRBV28,14,CASSFGAALKPQHF,TGTGCCAGCAGTTTCGGTGCAGCTCTAAAGCCCCAGCATTTT
.,TRBJ2-3,.,TRBV27,12,CASAERTDTQYF,TGTGCCAGCGCGGAAAGAACAGATACGCAGTATTTT
.,TRBJ2-3,TRBD1,TRBV5-1,15,CASSSGTGSTDTQYF,TGCGCCAGCAGCTCCGGGACAGGGAGCACAGATACGCAGTATTTT
.,TRBJ2-3,.,TRBV25-1,13,CASRDPLGDTQYF,TGTGCCAGCAGGGACCCCTTGGGGGATACGCAGTATTTT
.,TRBJ2-2,.,TRBV7-9,12,CASELRPGELFF,TGTGCCAGCGAACTCCGGCCCGGGGAGCTGTTTTTT
.,TRBJ1-3,TRBD1,TRBV9,16,CASSVGTGGAGNTIYF,TGTGCCAGCAGCGTAGGGACAGGGGGTGCTGGAAACACCATATATTTT
.,TRBJ2-7,TRBD2,TRBV27,14,CASSAASGFYEQYF,TGTGCCAGCAGCGCAGCTAGCGGCTTCTACGAGCAGTACTTC
.,TRBJ2-7,.,TRBV4-1,16,CASSQVLSGEGYEQYF,TGCGCCAGCAGCCAAGTCTTGTCAGGGGAAGGCTACGAGCAGTACTTC
.,TRBJ2-3,.,TRBV14,14,CASSEAGSTDTQYF,TGTGCCAGCAGCGAGGCCGGAAGCACAGATACGCAGTATTTT
.,TRBJ2-2,.,TRBV21-1,18,CASTIDLRGLPNTGELFF,TGTGCCAGCACAATCGACCTCAGGGGTCTTCCGAACACCGGGGAGCTGTTTTTT
.,TRBJ2-2,.,TRBV7-6,14,CASSFEQGTGELFF,TGTGCCAGCAGCTTTGAGCAGGGTACCGGGGAGCTGTTTTTT
.,TRBJ2-3,.,TRBV13,12,CASSLVADTQYF,TGTGCCAGCAGCTTAGTCGCAGATACGCAGTATTTT
.,TRBJ2-5,.,TRBV25-1,18,CASSEYVSGVAVVETQYF,TGTGCCAGCAGTGAATATGTCTCAGGAGTAGCGGTCGTCGAGACCCAGTACTTC
.,TRBJ2-3,TRBD1,TRBV11-2,15,CASSPGQGSTDTQYF,TGTGCCAGCAGCCCGGGACAGGGTAGCACAGATACGCAGTATTTT
.,TRBJ1-2,.,TRBV1,15,CTSSQVSDGPRGYTF,TGCACCAGCAGCCAAGTTAGCGACGGCCCCAGGGGCTACACCTTC
.,TRBJ2-7,.,TRBV5-8,14,CASSLEGFDSEQYF,TGTGCCAGCAGCTTAGAAGGGTTCGACAGCGAGCAGTACTTC
once,TRBJ2-3,.,TRBV15,18,CATSSHPSERFSSDTQYF,TGTGCCACCAGCAGCCACCCCTCGGAGCGGTTCAGCTCAGATACGCAGTATTTT
.,TRBJ1-1,TRBD1,TRBV7-9,13,CASSRPDRGEAFF,TGTGCCAGCAGCCGTCCGGACAGGGGGGAAGCTTTCTTT
.,TRBJ2-1,TRBD2,TRBV10-2,15,CASTSLAGTYNEQFF,TGCGCCAGCACTTCACTAGCGGGAACCTACAATGAGCAGTTCTTC
.,TRBJ2-2,TRBD2,TRBV7-9,15,CASSSSGTNTGELFF,TGTGCCAGCAGCTCTAGCGGGACGAACACCGGGGAGCTGTTTTTT
.,TRBJ2-3,.,TRBV7-9,14,CASSSLGGTDTQYF,TGTGCCAGCAGTTCACTCGGGGGCACAGATACGCAGTATTTT
.,TRBJ2-7,.,TRBV28,14,CASSLRTLPREQYF,TGTGCCAGCAGTTTGCGGACTCTTCCCCGGGAGCAGTACTTC
.,TRBJ1-2,TRBD1,TRBV30,16,CAWWTGAGLPGVGYTF,TGTGCCTGGTGGACAGGGGCGGGCCTCCCTGGGGTGGGCTACACCTTC